This T cell receptor (beta chain) comes out of a study of blood T cell repertoires in COVID-19. About the research overall: Material from acute and convalescent COVID-19 was sourced from the United States, Italy and Spain. In each case, the material was cDNA or gDNA derived from T cells, B-cell-depleted T cells, or PBMCs.

TCRdb's table, derived via immunoSEQ multiplex PCR, lists solely in-frame clones and lacks some. The sample holds some 350,000 clones, 65% to 85% seen once. The sequenced sample was peripheral blood. The sequence came from a man aged 25-40 years with active or convalescent COVID-19.

This CDR3 reads CASSQQPTEAFF. The CDR3 coding sequence is TGTGCCAGCAGTCAACAACCCACTGAAGCTTTCTTT. This chain uses TRBV6-6 with TRBJ1-1; no firm D call. The CDR3 spans 12 residues. Germline V gene sequence: CDR1 MNHNY, CDR2 SVGAGI (reference sequence). V dropped 5 bases and J dropped 4 bases, with 8 bases sitting between them.